The rows below give T cell receptor beta chains drawn from one sample of a study of T-cell reconstitution after alpha-beta-depleted transplantation in children. TCRdb used MiXCR to reprocess the PCR reads, holding one entry per CDR3 protein. This sample has around 420,000 distinct CDR3 sequences, with 15% to 20% found just once. The source was PBMCs, mostly from graft donor cells, collected 360 days after TCRalphabeta/CD19-depleted stem cell transplant. Every receptor here comes from a boy under three years old who had a stem cell transplant for Wiskott-Aldrich syndrome, so the T cells may come from the graft donor. Both conserved end residues are part of each CDR3. The D gene is left open where the match is weak. Rows may omit the clone size; those that give it use once, few, many or a size class.

>11|TRBV30|TRBJ2-1|NA|NA
CAWSVGGVEFF
TGTGCCTGGAGTGTGGGGGGAGTCGAGTTCTTC
>14|TRBV4-1|TRBJ1-2|NA|NA
CASSSGRGLYGYTF
TGCGCCAGCAGCTCAGGGCGGGGCCTCTATGGCTACACCTTC
>17|TRBV11-2|TRBJ2-6|few|NA
CASSLDAGDLTANVLTF
TGTGCCAGCAGCTTAGATGCGGGTGACCTCACGGCCAACGTCCTGACTTTC
>15|TRBV27|TRBJ2-5|few|TRBD2
CASSLSGGALETQYF
TGTGCCAGCAGTTTATCCGGGGGGGCCTTAGAGACCCAGTACTTC
>16|TRBV7-9|TRBJ2-3|few|NA
CASSLGWRGGADTQYF
TGTGCCAGCAGCTTAGGCTGGCGGGGAGGCGCAGATACGCAGTATTTT
>13|TRBV11-2|TRBJ2-3|medium-sized|NA
CASSVGGTDTQYF
TGTGCCAGCAGCGTAGGGGGAACAGATACGCAGTATTTT
>15|TRBV12-3/TRBV12-4|TRBJ2-1|NA|TRBD1
CASSHRGQGANEQFF
TGTGCCAGCAGTCACCGGGGACAGGGTGCCAATGAGCAGTTCTTC
>17|TRBV30|TRBJ2-7|few|TRBD2
CAWSVPLSGTSSYEQYF
TGTGCCTGGAGTGTACCGCTCTCCGGGACTAGTTCCTACGAGCAGTACTTC
>13|TRBV29-1|TRBJ2-5|few|TRBD1
CSSGQGAEETQYF
TGCAGCTCGGGACAGGGGGCTGAAGAGACCCAGTACTTC
>14|TRBV25-1|TRBJ2-1|NA|NA
CASSEPGRYNEQFF
TGTGCCAGCAGTGAACCGGGGAGATACAATGAGCAGTTCTTC
>17|TRBV3-1|TRBJ2-7|few|TRBD2
CASSQRTAASGMIEQYF
TGTGCCAGCAGCCAAAGGACGGCGGCTAGCGGGATGATCGAGCAGTACTTC
>17|TRBV4-3|TRBJ2-1|NA|TRBD2
CASSQDPASGSYNEQFF
TGCGCCAGCAGCCAAGATCCGGCTAGCGGTTCCTACAATGAGCAGTTCTTC
>13|TRBV6-1|TRBJ2-7|NA|NA
CASSDLLPYEQYF
TGTGCCAGCAGTGACCTCCTCCCCTACGAGCAGTACTTC
>14|TRBV24-1|TRBJ2-1|once|TRBD1
CATSDPGQGSEQFF
TGTGCCACCAGTGACCCGGGACAGGGAAGTGAGCAGTTCTTC
>16|TRBV19|TRBJ2-1|NA|TRBD2
CASSIARILANNEQFF
TGTGCCAGTAGTATAGCGAGGATACTAGCGAACAATGAGCAGTTCTTC
>14|TRBV9|TRBJ2-1|NA|NA
CASSVGRIPNEQFF
TGTGCCAGCAGCGTAGGCAGGATTCCCAATGAGCAGTTCTTC
>13|TRBV27|TRBJ2-7|NA|NA
CASSLKAHYEQYF
TGTGCCAGCAGTTTAAAGGCCCACTACGAGCAGTACTTC
>13|TRBV12-3/TRBV12-4|TRBJ2-5|many|NA
CASSFRRQETQYF
TGTGCCAGCAGTTTTCGGCGGCAAGAGACCCAGTACTTC
>12|TRBV10-2|TRBJ1-1|NA|NA
CASREGNREAFF
TGCGCCAGCAGGGAGGGGAACCGTGAAGCTTTCTTT
>11|TRBV19|TRBJ2-4|NA|NA
CASSLSGRQYF
TGTGCCAGTAGTCTCTCGGGGAGGCAGTACTTC
>15|TRBV3-1|TRBJ2-3|NA|TRBD1
CASSQGRGRWDTQYF
TGTGCCAGCAGCCAAGGCAGGGGGCGGTGGGATACGCAGTATTTT
>13|TRBV20-1|TRBJ1-5|few|NA
CSARNREGQPQHF
TGCAGTGCTAGAAATAGGGAGGGTCAGCCCCAGCATTTT
>15|TRBV27|TRBJ2-1|NA|TRBD2
CASSFGLADQNEQFF
TGTGCCAGCAGTTTCGGACTAGCGGATCAAAATGAGCAGTTCTTC
>16|TRBV25-1|TRBJ2-7|NA|TRBD1
CASREGAGGGNHEQYF
TGTGCCAGCAGGGAGGGGGCAGGGGGCGGCAACCACGAGCAGTACTTC
>14|TRBV7-2|TRBJ1-1|many|NA
CASSLTGWNTEAFF
TGTGCCAGCAGCCTTACAGGGTGGAACACTGAAGCTTTCTTT
>13|TRBV12-3/TRBV12-4|TRBJ2-7|few|NA
CASSPPGGPEQYF
TGTGCCAGCAGCCCCCCCGGGGGGCCCGAGCAGTACTTC
>17|TRBV5-1|TRBJ2-2|once|TRBD2
CASSSGALAGYTGELFF
TGCGCCAGCAGCTCGGGGGCCCTAGCGGGGTACACCGGGGAGCTGTTTTTT
>16|TRBV12-3/TRBV12-4|TRBJ1-2|NA|TRBD1
CASSFVETGWDYGYTF
TGTGCCAGCAGTTTCGTAGAGACAGGGTGGGACTATGGCTACACCTTC
>14|TRBV20-1|TRBJ2-5|NA|TRBD2
CSALAGGYQETQYF
TGCAGTGCTCTAGCGGGGGGGTACCAAGAGACCCAGTACTTC
>14|TRBV30|TRBJ2-5|NA|NA
CAWTPTGNQETQYF
TGTGCCTGGACCCCAACAGGAAACCAAGAGACCCAGTACTTC
>15|TRBV6-1|TRBJ2-1|few|TRBD1
CASSRLGTGAYEQFF
TGTGCCAGCAGCCGTCTGGGGACAGGGGCGTATGAGCAGTTCTTC
>15|TRBV11-2|TRBJ2-5|many|TRBD1
CASSLGGQGGETQYF
TGTGCCAGCAGCTTAGGGGGACAGGGCGGGGAGACCCAGTACTTC
>16|TRBV6-2/TRBV6-3|TRBJ2-5|few|NA
CAIATPPRGRKETQYF
TGTGCCATCGCCACCCCCCCACGGGGCCGAAAAGAGACCCAGTACTTC
>17|TRBV6-2/TRBV6-3|TRBJ2-7|few|TRBD2
CASSYSIVAGRRYEQYF
TGTGCCAGCAGTTACTCGATTGTAGCGGGAAGACGCTACGAGCAGTACTTC
>13|TRBV7-9|TRBJ2-7|NA|TRBD1
CASSLGGRGPTYF
TGTGCCAGCAGCTTAGGGGGCAGGGGGCCCACGTACTTC
>15|TRBV5-1|TRBJ2-7|once|NA
CASSLHGDFTYEQYF
TGCGCCAGCAGCTTGCACGGGGACTTCACCTACGAGCAGTACTTC
>16|TRBV6-5|TRBJ2-1|NA|NA
CASSYSTGPIYNEQFF
TGTGCCAGCAGTTACTCCACGGGACCAATTTACAATGAGCAGTTCTTC
>18|TRBV5-1|TRBJ2-7|few|TRBD1
CASSPGQLARRTLYEQYF
TGCGCCAGCAGCCCGGGACAGCTAGCAAGGAGGACCCTCTACGAGCAGTACTTC
>14|TRBV28|TRBJ2-7|few|NA
CASSSSFRDYEQYF
TGTGCCAGCAGTTCCTCCTTCCGGGACTACGAGCAGTACTTC
>15|TRBV27|TRBJ1-1|NA|NA
CASSLTGTLNTEAFF
TGTGCCAGCAGTTTAACGGGGACCTTGAACACTGAAGCTTTCTTT
>14|TRBV18|TRBJ2-1|few|NA
CASSPIEGSNEQFF
TGTGCCAGCTCACCGATTGAGGGGTCCAATGAGCAGTTCTTC
>16|TRBV5-1|TRBJ2-5|NA|NA
CASSLDLGGRSGTQYF
TGCGCCAGCAGCCTTGACTTAGGGGGACGAAGCGGGACCCAGTACTTC
>16|TRBV5-1|TRBJ2-7|few|NA
CASSLGTAPPLYEQYF
TGCGCCAGCAGCTTGGGAACAGCTCCACCTCTCTACGAGCAGTACTTC
>14|TRBV6-5|TRBJ2-3|few|NA
CASVRGLYTDTQYF
TGTGCCAGCGTTCGGGGCCTCTACACAGATACGCAGTATTTT
>15|TRBV5-1|TRBJ1-4|NA|NA
CASSSYGTDYEKLFF
TGCGCCAGCAGCTCATACGGGACGGATTATGAAAAACTGTTTTTT